The 8 T cell receptor beta chains in this list originate from one sample, sequenced in a study of blood T cell repertoires in COVID-19. This table comes from immunoSEQ multiplex PCR, and its TCRdb copy is limited to in-frame clones, with some not included. Of 20,000 to 25,000 clones listed, over 65% are singletons. Sample: peripheral blood. These receptors all stem from a human donor in a cohort sampled during active or convalescent COVID-19.

This clone has just a few counts. V gene TRBV6-2 or TRBV6-3 combines with J gene TRBJ1-3; 10 nucleotides align to TRBD1. The germline V gene encodes CDR1 MNHEY and CDR2 SVGEGT. CDR3 length: 19 amino acids. The V segment lost 6 bases and the J segment 2 bases; nucleotides outside the gene matches: 16. CDR3 amino acids: CASSRPGQGIGATGNTIYF. CDR3 nucleotide sequence: TGTGCCAGCAGCCGACCGGGACAGGGGATCGGGGCTACTGGAAACACCATATATTTT.

The chain links TRBV30 to TRBJ1-3; no clear D. The CDR3 runs 14 residues. V lost 3 bases to trimming and J lost 0 bases, with 9 bases between them. Germline loops: CDR1 GTSNPN, CDR2 SVGIG (reference sequence). The DNA for the CDR3 is TGTGCCTGGAGGCTAATTGACTCTGGAAACACCATATATTTT. Amino acid sequence: CAWRLIDSGNTIYF.

The chain combines TRBV14 with TRBJ1-1; D unresolved. Germline V gives CDR1 SGHDN, CDR2 FVKESK. The length of the CDR3 is 11 residues. V lost 3 bases to trimming and J lost 11 bases, with 10 bases between them. The CDR3 here is CASSQGRGAFF. In nucleotides, the CDR3 is TGTGCCAGCAGCCAGGGGAGAGGGGCTTTCTTT.

The rearrangement links TRBV3-1 (or the pseudogene TRBV3-2) to TRBJ1-2; D is unresolved. Trimming cost V 3 bases and J 3 bases, with 8 bases left between them. Germline CDR1 is LGHDT and CDR2 is YNNKEL (reference sequence). This CDR3 is 13 amino acids long. CDR3 sequence (DNA): TGTGCCAGCAGCCAGGCCGGGTACTATGGCTACACCTTC. It translates to CASSQAGYYGYTF.

The gene calls are TRBV19 and TRBJ2-3; D uncertain. V lost 1 base and J 8 bases, leaving 22 bases between the germline ends. Germline loops: CDR1 LNHDA, CDR2 SQIVND (reference sequence). CDR3 length equals 17 residues. The CDR3: CASSIVEVLSVAATQYF. As DNA, the CDR3 is TGTGCCAGTAGTATAGTTGAAGTCCTAAGCGTGGCCGCTACGCAGTATTTT.

The rearrangement joins TRBV29-1 to TRBJ2-5; TRBD1 matches 8 bases. This CDR3 has 15 residues. V lost 0 bases and J lost 2; bases outside the gene matches: 5. Germline V gene sequence: CDR1 SQVTM, CDR2 ANQGSEA. CDR3: CSVEDPNRGQETQYF. CDR3 bases: TGCAGCGTTGAAGATCCCAACAGGGGGCAAGAGACCCAGTACTTC. Complete variable domain (other parts from reference TRBV29-1 and TRBJ2-5): SAVISQKPSRDICQRGTSLTIQCQVDSQVTMMFWYRQQPGQSLTLIATANQGSEATYESGFVIDKFPISRPNLTFSTLTVSNMSPEDSSIYLCSVEDPNRGQETQYFGPGTRLLVL.

The chain links TRBV6-6 to TRBJ2-2; TRBD2 matches 10 bases. With V trimmed by 5 bases and J by 6 bases, 21 bases remained unmatched. Germline V gives CDR1 MNHNY, CDR2 SVGAGI (reference sequence). This CDR3 comprises 20 residues. The chain's CDR3 is CASSPTEREGLKKWAGELFF. CDR3 in DNA: TGTGCCAGCAGTCCGACGGAGCGGGAGGGCCTAAAGAAGTGGGCCGGGGAGCTGTTTTTT.

This rearrangement joins TRBV5-4 to TRBJ1-6; D ambiguous. The V end was cut by 4 bases, the J end by 8 bases, with 16 bases between. Germline V lookup: CDR1 SGHNT, CDR2 YYREEE (reference sequence). The CDR3 is 15 residues long. The CDR3 nucleotides read TGTGCCAGCAGCGGCAGACCCGGGAGTGATTCACCCCTCCACTTT. It specifies CASSGRPGSDSPLHF.